The table lists the clone carrying this TCR beta chain with many counts. The entry originates in a study of blood T cells in healthy people across ages. The authors ran a second PCR of 7 to 11 cycles using a sample-barcoded 5' primer and a J-beta primer mix. TCRdb recomputed calls from the 5' RACE reads with MiXCR, one row per CDR3 protein. The data show about a million distinct CDR3 sequences, around two fifths seen once. This CDR3 is built from 12 residues. The TCR sequence derives from a young man in good health. The material sequenced was blood. J is TRBJ2-3 and V is TRBV12-3 or TRBV12-4; 9 bases agree with TRBD1. The better agreement between TRBJ2-5 and the DNA end casts doubt on the J call. CDR3 loop: CASSPTGGTQYF. The CDR3 DNA is TGTGCCAGCAGTCCGACAGGGGGGACCCAGTACTTC.